The rows below give T cell receptor beta chains drawn from one sample of a study of CD8+ T cells in alopecia areata. Produced via immunoSEQ multiplex PCR; TCRdb's table is partial and in-frame only. The data contain more than 95,000 clones, less than 80% of them seen just once; the ten biggest clones take up around 2.7%. Sequencing was performed on CD4+ T cells sorted from blood. These TCRs come from a human donor in good health. The CDR3 runs from the conserved cysteine through the conserved F or W. The order of the fields is D gene, clone size, V gene, J gene, CDR3 protein, CDR3 DNA. A D gene is named only where the DNA matches it firmly. Clone size appears in some rows only: once, few, many, or a class for an expanded clone.

>NA|few|TRBV28|TRBJ2-2
CASSLGLPTGELFF
TGTGCCAGCAGTTTAGGACTACCTACCGGGGAGCTGTTTTTT
>TRBD1|NA|TRBV29-1|TRBJ1-2
CSVADRNYGYTF
TGCAGCGTCGCGGACAGGAATTATGGCTACACCTTC
>NA|few|TRBV5-1|TRBJ1-5
CASRNSNQPQHF
TGCGCCAGCAGGAATAGCAATCAGCCCCAGCATTTT
>NA|NA|TRBV7-9|TRBJ1-1
CASSLVQTNTEAFF
TGTGCCAGCAGCTTAGTCCAAACGAACACTGAAGCTTTCTTT
>NA|few|TRBV21-1|TRBJ2-3
CASSKDKAGADTQYF
TGTGCCAGCAGCAAAGATAAAGCGGGTGCGGATACGCAGTATTTT
>NA|once|TRBV5-1|TRBJ1-4
CASSLVEQSNEKLFF
TGCGCCAGCAGCTTGGTTGAACAGTCTAATGAAAAACTGTTTTTT
>NA|NA|TRBV5-1|TRBJ2-2
CASSLEGNTGELFF
TGCGCCAGCAGCTTGGAAGGGAACACCGGGGAGCTGTTTTTT
>NA|few|TRBV25-1|TRBJ1-2
CASSESDGRGYGYTF
TGTGCCAGCAGTGAATCGGACGGGAGGGGCTATGGCTACACCTTC
>NA|NA|TRBV6-5|TRBJ2-3
CASGTSPGGTDTQYF
TGTGCCAGCGGTACCTCCCCTGGGGGCACAGATACGCAGTATTTT
>NA|NA|TRBV29-1|TRBJ1-3
CATWGRTGSGNTIYF
TGCGCCACGTGGGGGCGAACGGGATCTGGAAACACCATATATTTT
>NA|NA|TRBV6-1|TRBJ2-1
CASSEEGVSYNEQFF
TGTGCCAGCAGTGAAGAAGGGGTTTCCTACAATGAGCAGTTCTTC
>TRBD1|NA|TRBV5-1|TRBJ2-5
CASSLVGDRDLKTQYF
TGCGCCAGCAGCTTGGTGGGGGACAGGGATCTAAAGACCCAGTACTTC
>TRBD2|once|TRBV6-5|TRBJ2-1
CASTKSSGIYNEQFF
TGTGCCAGCACTAAATCTAGCGGTATCTACAATGAGCAGTTCTTC
>NA|NA|TRBV4-1|TRBJ1-5
CASSQVDLGFVFQPQHF
TGCGCCAGCAGCCAAGTCGATCTGGGTTTTGTATTCCAGCCCCAGCATTTT
>NA|NA|TRBV6-5|TRBJ1-1
CASSYERRGTEAFF
TGTGCCAGCAGTTACGAGCGGCGAGGCACTGAAGCTTTCTTT
>NA|NA|TRBV30|TRBJ1-6
CAWSEGKEASPLHF
TGTGCCTGGAGTGAAGGGAAAGAGGCTTCACCCCTCCACTTT
>NA|few|TRBV30|TRBJ2-7
CAWSVGDYEQYF
TGTGCCTGGAGTGTTGGGGACTACGAGCAGTACTTC
>NA|NA|TRBV14|TRBJ2-3
CASSQGQLGDTQYF
TGTGCCAGCAGCCAAGGACAGTTAGGAGATACGCAGTATTTT
>TRBD2|NA|TRBV29-1|TRBJ2-7
CSVEDETSGDSSYEQYF
TGCAGCGTTGAAGATGAAACTAGCGGGGACAGCTCCTACGAGCAGTACTTC
>NA|few|TRBV30|TRBJ1-6
CAWESWDGSPLHF
TGTGCCTGGGAGAGCTGGGACGGTTCACCCCTCCACTTT
>NA|once|TRBV30|TRBJ1-5
CAWGQLGEPQHF
TGTGCCTGGGGACAGCTCGGGGAGCCCCAGCATTTT
>NA|NA|TRBV27|TRBJ1-2
CASSLVPGSYGYTF
TGTGCCAGCAGTTTAGTTCCAGGCTCCTATGGCTACACCTTC
>NA|NA|TRBV5-1|TRBJ2-2
CASSLPETNTGELFF
TGCGCCAGCAGCTTGCCGGAGACGAACACCGGGGAGCTGTTTTTT